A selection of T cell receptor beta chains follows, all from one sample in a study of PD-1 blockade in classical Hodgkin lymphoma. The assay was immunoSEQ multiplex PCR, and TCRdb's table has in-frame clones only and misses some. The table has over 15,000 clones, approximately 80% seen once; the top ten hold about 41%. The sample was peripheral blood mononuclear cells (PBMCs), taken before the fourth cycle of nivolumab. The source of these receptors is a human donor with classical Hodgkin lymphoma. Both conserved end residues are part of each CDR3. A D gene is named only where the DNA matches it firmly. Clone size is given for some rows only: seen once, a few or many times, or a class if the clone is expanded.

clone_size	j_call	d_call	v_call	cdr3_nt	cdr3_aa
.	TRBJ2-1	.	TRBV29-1	TGCAGCGTTGAAGTTCCCACGGGCAATGAGCAGTTCTTC	CSVEVPTGNEQFF
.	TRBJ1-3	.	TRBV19	TGTGCCAGTAGTATAGTGCCGGCCGACACCATATATTTT	CASSIVPADTIYF
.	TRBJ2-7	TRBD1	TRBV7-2	TGTGCCAGCAGCTACCTCCCGGGACAGTCTTACGAGCAGTACTTC	CASSYLPGQSYEQYF
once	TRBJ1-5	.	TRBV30	TGTGCCTGGAGGGGGGAGAGCAATCAGCCCCAGCATTTT	CAWRGESNQPQHF
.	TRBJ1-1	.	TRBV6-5	TGTGCCAGCAGTTTGGGGAAAGCTTTCTTT	CASSLGKAFF
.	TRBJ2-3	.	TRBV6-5	TGTGCCAGCAGTTACTCGGGCGGGATTGCAGATACGCAGTATTTT	CASSYSGGIADTQYF
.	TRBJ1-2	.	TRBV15	TGTGCCACCAGCAGAGGCGGGACCTCCTATGGCTACACCTTC	CATSRGGTSYGYTF
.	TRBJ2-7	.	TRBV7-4	TGTGCCAGCAGCCTCGGACTAGGGGGGAGGGCCTACGAGCAGTACTTC	CASSLGLGGRAYEQYF
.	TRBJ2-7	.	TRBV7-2	TGTGCCAGCAGCTTAGAACCCGTTTCCTACGAGCAGTACTTC	CASSLEPVSYEQYF
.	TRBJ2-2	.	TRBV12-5	TGTGCTAGTGGCCCCGGGACTCCCCTCACCGGGGAGCTGTTTTTT	CASGPGTPLTGELFF
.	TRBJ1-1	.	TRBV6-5	TGTGCCAGCAGCTACACGCCGCTCACGAAAACTGAAGCTTTTTTT	CASSYTPLTKTEAFF
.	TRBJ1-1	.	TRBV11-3	TGTGCCAGCAGCTTTAGGCCCTCTGAAGCTTTCTTT	CASSFRPSEAFF
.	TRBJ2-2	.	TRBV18	TGTGCCAGCTCACCAATCGAGGGGAACACCGGGGAGCTGTTTTTT	CASSPIEGNTGELFF
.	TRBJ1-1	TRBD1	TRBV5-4	TGTGCCAGCAGCTTGAGTGGGACAGGGTTGAACACTGAAGCTTTCTTT	CASSLSGTGLNTEAFF
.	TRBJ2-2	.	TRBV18	TGTGCCAGCTCACCATTCTCCGACATAAACACCGGGGAGCTGTTTTTT	CASSPFSDINTGELFF
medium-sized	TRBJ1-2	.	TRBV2	TGTGCCAGCAGTGAAGCGCAGTACTCGGGGGAATGGGACACCTTC	CASSEAQYSGEWDTF
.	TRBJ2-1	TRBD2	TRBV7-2	TGTGCCAGCAGCAACGAAAGACTAGCGGGAGCCAATGAGCAGTTCTTC	CASSNERLAGANEQFF
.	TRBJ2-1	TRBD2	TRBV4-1	TGCGCCAGCAGCCTTTCGACTAGCCGGTATGAGCAGTTCTTC	CASSLSTSRYEQFF
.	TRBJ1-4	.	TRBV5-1	TGCGCCAGCAGCCCGGACGGATCCCGGGGTAATGAAAAACTGTTTTTT	CASSPDGSRGNEKLFF
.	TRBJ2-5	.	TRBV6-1	TGTGCCAGCACCCCGTTTGGCCAAGAGACCCAGTACTTC	CASTPFGQETQYF
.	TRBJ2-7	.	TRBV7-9	TGTGCCAGCAGCTTAACCGGAGTTGGGTACGAGCAGTACTTC	CASSLTGVGYEQYF
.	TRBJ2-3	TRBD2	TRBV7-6	TGTGCCAGCAGCTATAGCGGGAGAGCAGATACGCAGTATTTT	CASSYSGRADTQYF
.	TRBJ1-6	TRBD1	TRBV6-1	TGTGCCAGCAGTGGGGGGACAGGGGACAATTCACCCCTCCACTTT	CASSGGTGDNSPLHF
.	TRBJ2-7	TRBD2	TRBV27	TGTGCCACTAAGCGGGGCCCATTCTACGAGCAGTACTTC	CATKRGPFYEQYF
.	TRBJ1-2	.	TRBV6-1	TGTGCCAGCAGTGATGGGGGGCCCTATGGCTACACCTTC	CASSDGGPYGYTF
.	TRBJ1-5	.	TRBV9	TGTGCCAGCAGCGTAGGCCAGACTCGTCAGCCCCAGCATTTT	CASSVGQTRQPQHF
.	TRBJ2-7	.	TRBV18	TGTGCCAGCTCACCCCTTAGCGGACTTATCTACGAGCAGTACTTC	CASSPLSGLIYEQYF
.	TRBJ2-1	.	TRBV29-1	TGCAGCGTTGGGATTCAGGGGCATGAGCAGTTCTTC	CSVGIQGHEQFF
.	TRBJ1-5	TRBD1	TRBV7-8	TGTGCCAGCAGCCCGGACAGGGAAGGACGCAATCAGCCCCAGCATTTT	CASSPDREGRNQPQHF
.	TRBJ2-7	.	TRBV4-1	TGCGCCAGCAGCCAAGTATCCTGGCTGTCATACGAGCAGTACTTC	CASSQVSWLSYEQYF
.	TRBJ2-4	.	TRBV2	TGTGCCAGCAGTGACGGGAGAAAAGCCAAAAACATTCAGTACTTC	CASSDGRKAKNIQYF
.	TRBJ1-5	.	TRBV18	TGTGCCAGCTCACCTGGGGCGGGGAGCAATCAGCCCCAGCATTTT	CASSPGAGSNQPQHF
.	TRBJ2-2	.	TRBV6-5	TGTGCCAGCAGCGTTTGGGACTTAGGCGGGGAGCTGTTTTTT	CASSVWDLGGELFF
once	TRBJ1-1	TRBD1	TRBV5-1	TGCGCCAGCAGCTCTACCGGGACAGGGTTTAGGTCTGAAGCTTTCTTT	CASSSTGTGFRSEAFF
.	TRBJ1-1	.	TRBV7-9	TGTGCCAGCACCCGATCACTGAACACTGAAGCTTTCTTT	CASTRSLNTEAFF
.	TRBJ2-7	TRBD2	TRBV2	TGTGCCAGCAGTGAAGCGGTGATATGGACTAGCGGGGAGAACGAGCAGTACTTC	CASSEAVIWTSGENEQYF
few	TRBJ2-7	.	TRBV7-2	TGTGCCAGCAGCTTAGACCCTCCCTACGAGCAGTACTTC	CASSLDPPYEQYF
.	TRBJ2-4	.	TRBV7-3	TGTGCCAGCAGCTTTGGACCCCCCGGTAAGCTGTACATTCAGTACTTC	CASSFGPPGKLYIQYF
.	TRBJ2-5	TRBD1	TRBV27	TGTGCCAGCAGTTTCCAGGGACAGTCCCAAGAGACCCAGTACTTC	CASSFQGQSQETQYF
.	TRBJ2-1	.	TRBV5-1	TGCGCCAGCAGCATCACCGGGACGAGCTCCTACAATGAGCAGTTCTTC	CASSITGTSSYNEQFF
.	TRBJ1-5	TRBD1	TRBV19	TGTGCCAGTAGTATATACAGGACAGGGGTGATTCAGCCCCAGCATTTT	CASSIYRTGVIQPQHF
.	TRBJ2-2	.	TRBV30	TGTGCCTGGAGTGAGGACATTGACGGGGAGCTGTTTTTT	CAWSEDIDGELFF
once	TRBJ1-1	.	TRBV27	TGTGCCAGCAGTTCAGGGGTGAACACTGAAGCTTTCTTT	CASSSGVNTEAFF
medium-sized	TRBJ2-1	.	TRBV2	TGTGCCAGCGTAGGGACCTCTACCTACAATGAGCAGTTCTTC	CASVGTSTYNEQFF
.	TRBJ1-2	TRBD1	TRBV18	TGTGCCAGCTCACCACAGACAGGGGACGATCATGGCTACACCTTC	CASSPQTGDDHGYTF